This T cell receptor (beta chain) was recovered during a study of cytomegalovirus exposure and HLA in healthy donors. 13 Jbeta primers and 60 Vbeta primers were used for the PCR. Original handling: The authors later counted about 80 million unique TCR beta chains, approximately 10 million of them shared. The data were produced by immunoSEQ multiplex PCR, yet TCRdb's version contains in-frame clones alone and is incomplete. That table furnishes V, J and clone size, whereas the DNA furnished D and trimming. The table shows about 97,000 clones, with roughly three quarters occurring only once. The table lists this clone with a few counts. CDR3 length equals 18 residues. Deletions cut 4 bases from V and 0 bases from J, with 16 bases between. CDR1 is LGHNA, CDR2 YSLEER, per germline.

J is TRBJ2-6 and V is TRBV4-3; D might be TRBD2 (5 bases). The receptor comes from a male donor in good health and CMV-seropositive. The specimen was PBMCs. CDR3 region: CASSPRSIEGSGANVLTF. CDR3 in DNA: TGCGCCAGCAGCCCTAGATCAATAGAGGGCTCTGGGGCCAACGTCCTGACTTTC.